This T cell receptor beta chain was profiled in a study of regulatory T cells in long-lasting Graves disease. Study findings and constraints: With persistent disease, TRBV28, TRBJ1-2 and TRBJ2-5 were the favored segments.

The time point is: newly diagnosed GD, antithyroid drugs for less than 3 months. Extracted PBMC RNA gave rise to the TCR library. This clonotype has ten or more counts. Its target is not known. For TCR beta, libraries came from iRepertoire HTBI primers and Arm-PCR of CDR3 regions. From the multiplex PCR reads, TCRdb called clonotypes with MiXCR, one entry per CDR3 protein. Of about 320,000 distinct CDR3 sequences listed, 18% were seen once; the top ten hold 35% to 45%. The CDR3 runs to 10 residues. Trimming cost V 2 bases and J 6 bases, with 3 bases left between them. The germline gives CDR1 DFQATT, CDR2 SNEGSKA (reference sequence).

Sequenced here: peripheral blood mononuclear cells (PBMCs), sampled at new diagnosis, from a patient treated with antithyroid drugs. The V call is TRBV20-1, the J call TRBJ2-3; the D is unclear. This sequence was found in a female donor with Graves disease. Written as DNA, the CDR3 is TGCAGTGCTAGAATGGATACGCAGTATTTT. Translating gives CSARMDTQYF.